This TCR beta chain was documented in a study of blood T cells in healthy people across ages. The study's findings and limits: A roughly linear fall in TCR beta diversity per million T cells was seen with increasing age. What prevented conclusive comparison of naive and antigen-experienced cells was that PBMCs were unsorted.

For the second PCR, which ran for about 7 to 11 cycles, a sample-barcoded 5' primer and a J-beta primer mix were used. A single record per CDR3 protein comes from TCRdb applying MiXCR to the 5' RACE reads. The repertoire holds over a million distinct CDR3 sequences, with almost 60% as singletons. Of note for this clonotype: No antigen is known for it.

V lost 5 bases, J lost 9 bases, and 22 bases stayed unmatched. This CDR3 comprises 18 residues. From germline, CDR1 is MNHEY and CDR2 SVGEGT. The sequenced material came from blood. The chain has TRBV6-2 or TRBV6-3 and TRBJ2-5, with TRBD2 identical over 9 bases. This receptor was obtained from a man younger than 35 in good health. In DNA form, the CDR3 reads TGTGCCAGCAGTGAGCCGGGACTAGCTCTAATTTCGGGAGGCCCCCAGTACTTC. Protein sequence: CASSEPGLALISGGPQYF.